This T cell receptor (beta chain) emerged from a study of blood T cell repertoires in COVID-19. Study details: Samples taken during acute and convalescent COVID-19 were collected in the United States, Italy and Spain. In each case, the material was cDNA or gDNA derived from T cells, B-cell-depleted T cells, or PBMCs.

In the source study's methods: Quantification of nucleated cells was approximated via reference gene primer amplification. The method was immunoSEQ multiplex PCR; TCRdb's version includes in-frame clones alone and lacks a portion of them. For V, J and clone size, that table is used; D and trimming come from the DNA. The table shows some 22,000 clones, with around 86% occurring only once. J was trimmed by 3 bases and V by 2 bases; bases with no gene match: 6. Germline lookup yields CDR1 SGHRS and CDR2 YFSETQ. The CDR3 has 16 residues. This clone was counted once. Sequences were obtained from peripheral blood. The chain uses TRBV5-1 and TRBJ2-2; 8 bases align to TRBD1. The sequence derives from a human donor with active COVID-19. The donor label of this sample is uncertain. The CDR3 nucleotides read TGCGCCAGCAGCTTTGAGGACAGGGACGACACCGGGGAGCTGTTTTTT. It codes for CASSFEDRDDTGELFF.